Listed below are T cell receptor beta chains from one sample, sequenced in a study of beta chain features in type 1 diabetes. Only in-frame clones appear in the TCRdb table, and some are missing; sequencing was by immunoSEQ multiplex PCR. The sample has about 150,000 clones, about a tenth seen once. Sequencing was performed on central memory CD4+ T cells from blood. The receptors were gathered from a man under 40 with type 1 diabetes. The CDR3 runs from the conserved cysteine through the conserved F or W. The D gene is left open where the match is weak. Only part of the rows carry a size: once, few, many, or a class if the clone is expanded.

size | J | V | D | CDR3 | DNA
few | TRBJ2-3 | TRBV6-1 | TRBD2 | CASTYSSGSTDTQYF | TGTGCCAGCACATACTCTAGCGGCAGCACAGATACGCAGTATTTT
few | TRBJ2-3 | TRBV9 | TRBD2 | CASSVGGAGGGDTQYF | TGTGCCAGCAGCGTAGGAGGAGCGGGAGGTGGAGATACGCAGTATTTT
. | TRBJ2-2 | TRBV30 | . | CAWDQQGNTGELFF | TGTGCCTGGGATCAACAGGGGAACACCGGGGAGCTGTTTTTT
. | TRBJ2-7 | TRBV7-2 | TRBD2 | CASSLVTSSGSMGYEQYF | TGTGCCAGCAGCTTAGTTACGTCTAGCGGGAGTATGGGTTACGAGCAGTACTTC
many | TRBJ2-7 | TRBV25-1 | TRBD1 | CASWPGQGREQYF | TGTGCCAGCTGGCCCGGACAGGGTCGGGAGCAGTACTTC
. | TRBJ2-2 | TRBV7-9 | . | CASSTRANTGELFF | TGTGCCAGCTCCACTAGGGCGAACACCGGGGAGCTGTTTTTT
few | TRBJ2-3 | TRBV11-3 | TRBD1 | CASSAGQGHDTQYF | TGTGCCAGCAGCGCAGGACAGGGTCACGATACGCAGTATTTT
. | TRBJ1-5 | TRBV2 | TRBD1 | CASRAGTGFQPQHF | TGTGCCAGCAGAGCCGGGACAGGGTTTCAGCCCCAGCATTTT
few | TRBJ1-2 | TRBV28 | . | CASGRGQVYGYTF | TGTGCCAGCGGTCGTGGACAAGTATATGGCTACACCTTC
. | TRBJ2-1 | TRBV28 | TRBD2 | CASMLAGSNEQFF | TGTGCCAGCATGCTAGCGGGGTCCAATGAGCAGTTCTTC
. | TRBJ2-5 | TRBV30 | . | CAWSTGLRETQYF | TGTGCCTGGAGTACAGGGTTGAGGGAGACCCAGTACTTC
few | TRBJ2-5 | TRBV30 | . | CAWREPGSQETQYF | TGTGCCTGGAGAGAGCCCGGGAGCCAAGAGACCCAGTACTTC
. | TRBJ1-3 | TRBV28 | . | CASSLTVSGNTIYF | TGTGCCAGCAGTTTAACGGTCTCTGGAAACACCATATATTTT
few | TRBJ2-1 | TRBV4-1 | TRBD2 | CASSQRPGLDYNEQFF | TGCGCCAGCAGCCAACGCCCGGGACTAGACTACAATGAGCAGTTCTTC
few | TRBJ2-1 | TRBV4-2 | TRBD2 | CASSQDPPLAGVSNEQFF | TGTGCCAGCAGCCAAGATCCCCCCCTAGCGGGAGTTTCCAATGAGCAGTTCTTC
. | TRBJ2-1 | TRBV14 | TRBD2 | CASSQDLAGWYNEQFF | TGTGCCAGCAGCCAAGATCTAGCGGGATGGTACAATGAGCAGTTCTTC
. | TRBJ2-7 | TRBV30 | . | CAWSTPLYRSSYEQYF | TGTGCCTGGAGTACTCCCCTTTACAGGAGTTCCTACGAGCAGTACTTC
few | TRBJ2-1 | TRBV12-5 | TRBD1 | CASVQGATDNEQFF | TGTGCTAGTGTACAGGGGGCGACGGACAATGAGCAGTTCTTC
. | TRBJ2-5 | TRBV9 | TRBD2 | CASSPRTSGETQYF | TGTGCCAGCAGCCCCCGGACTAGCGGGGAGACCCAGTACTTC
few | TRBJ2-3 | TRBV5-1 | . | CASSSGKGTDTQYF | TGCGCCAGCAGCTCCGGGAAAGGCACAGATACGCAGTATTTT
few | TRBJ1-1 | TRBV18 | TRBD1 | CASSPRTGGTEAFF | TGTGCCAGCTCACCACGGACAGGGGGCACTGAAGCTTTCTTT
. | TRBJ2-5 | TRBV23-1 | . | CASSTGGGQETQYF | TGCGCCAGCTCCACAGGCGGAGGGCAAGAGACCCAGTACTTC
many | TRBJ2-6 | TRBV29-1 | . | CSAADGGGSGANVLTF | TGCAGCGCCGCGGACGGAGGCGGCTCTGGGGCCAACGTCCTGACTTTC
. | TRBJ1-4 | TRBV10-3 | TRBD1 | CATGTGEREKLFF | TGTGCCACCGGGACAGGGGAACGCGAAAAACTGTTTTTT
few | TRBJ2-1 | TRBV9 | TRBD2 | CASSAPGTTYNEQFF | TGTGCCAGCAGCGCCCCCGGGACTACGTACAATGAGCAGTTCTTC
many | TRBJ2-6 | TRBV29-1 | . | CSAEGGTGANVLTF | TGCAGCGCCGAGGGGGGGACTGGGGCCAACGTCCTGACTTTC
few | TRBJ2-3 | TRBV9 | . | CASSPTVRAADTQYF | TGTGCCAGCAGCCCCACTGTGAGGGCCGCAGATACGCAGTATTTT
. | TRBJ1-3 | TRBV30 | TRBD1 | CAWSVTGDGNTIYF | TGTGCCTGGAGTGTAACAGGGGATGGAAACACCATATATTTT
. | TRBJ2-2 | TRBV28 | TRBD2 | CASIRTSGATGELFF | TGTGCCAGCATAAGGACTAGCGGAGCGACCGGGGAGCTGTTTTTT
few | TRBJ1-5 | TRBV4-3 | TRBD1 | CASSQDAGGPQPQHF | TGCGCCAGCAGCCAAGATGCAGGGGGCCCTCAGCCCCAGCATTTT
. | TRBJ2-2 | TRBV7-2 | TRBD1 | CASSFARQGGLFF | TGTGCCAGCAGTTTTGCCCGACAGGGCGGGCTGTTTTTT
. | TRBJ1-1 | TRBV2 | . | CASSWDTRTEAFF | TGTGCCAGCAGTTGGGACACGCGAACTGAAGCTTTCTTT
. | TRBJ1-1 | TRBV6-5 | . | CASFSRDTEAFF | TGTGCCAGCTTTAGCCGGGACACTGAAGCTTTCTTT
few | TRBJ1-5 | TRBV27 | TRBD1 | CASSHGTANQPQHF | TGTGCCAGCAGTCACGGGACAGCGAATCAGCCCCAGCATTTT
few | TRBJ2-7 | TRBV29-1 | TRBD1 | CSVRGQGVAVSYEQYF | TGCAGCGTTAGGGGACAGGGGGTGGCTGTATCCTACGAGCAGTACTTC
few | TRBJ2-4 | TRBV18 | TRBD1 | CASSPFPGTGGNIQYF | TGTGCCAGCTCACCGTTTCCTGGGACAGGGGGAAACATTCAGTACTTC